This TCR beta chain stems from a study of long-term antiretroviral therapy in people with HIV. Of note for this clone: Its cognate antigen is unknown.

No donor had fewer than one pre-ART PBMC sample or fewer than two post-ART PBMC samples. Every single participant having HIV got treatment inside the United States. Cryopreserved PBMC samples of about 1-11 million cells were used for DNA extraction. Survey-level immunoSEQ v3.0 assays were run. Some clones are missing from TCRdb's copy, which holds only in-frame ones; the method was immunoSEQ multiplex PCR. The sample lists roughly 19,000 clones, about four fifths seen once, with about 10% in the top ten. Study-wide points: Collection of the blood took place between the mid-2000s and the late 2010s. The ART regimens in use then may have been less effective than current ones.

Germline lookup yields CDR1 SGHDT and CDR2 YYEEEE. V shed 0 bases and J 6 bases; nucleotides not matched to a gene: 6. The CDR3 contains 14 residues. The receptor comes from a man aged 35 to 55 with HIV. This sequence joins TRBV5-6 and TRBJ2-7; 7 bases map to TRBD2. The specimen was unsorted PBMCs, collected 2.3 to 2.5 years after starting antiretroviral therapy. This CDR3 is CASSLGRESREQYF. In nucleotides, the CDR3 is TGTGCCAGCAGCTTGGGGCGGGAGTCACGCGAGCAGTACTTC.